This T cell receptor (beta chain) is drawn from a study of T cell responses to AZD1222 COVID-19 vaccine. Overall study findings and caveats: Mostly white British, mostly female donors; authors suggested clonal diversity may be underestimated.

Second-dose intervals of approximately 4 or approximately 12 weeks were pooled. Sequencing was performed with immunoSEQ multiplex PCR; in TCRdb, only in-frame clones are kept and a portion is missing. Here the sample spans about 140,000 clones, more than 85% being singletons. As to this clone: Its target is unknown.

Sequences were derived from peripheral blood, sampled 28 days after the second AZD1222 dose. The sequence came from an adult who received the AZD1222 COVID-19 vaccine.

The CDR3 coding sequence is TGTGCCAGTAGTAGGACAACCAGTAATCAGCCCCAGCATTTT. This codes for CASSRTTSNQPQHF. V is TRBV19 and J is TRBJ1-5; tentatively, D is TRBD1 (5 bases). Germline V gives CDR1 LNHDA, CDR2 SQIVND (reference sequence). The CDR3 has 14 residues. Trimming removed 4 bases at V and 4 bases at J, with 11 bases between.